Presented here are 30 T cell receptor beta chains from one specimen sequenced in a study of early T cells in non-severe SARS-CoV-2 infection. TCRdb independently ran MiXCR on the 5' RACE reads; one entry per CDR3 protein. The data contain under 85,000 distinct CDR3 sequences, 9.5% to 15% of them singletons. The sample consisted of whole blood. The origin of the receptors is an adult who was a healthcare worker with PCR-confirmed SARS-CoV-2 infection or an uninfected control (not recorded which).

This clonotype was observed many times. The chain is built from TRBV4-2 and TRBJ2-7; TRBD2 aligns across 9 bases. J was trimmed by 3 bases and V by 0 bases; bases with no gene match: 12. CDR1 and CDR2 from the germline V gene are LGHNA and YNFKEQ. The CDR3 totals 18 residues. This CDR3 is CASSQDVRRSGGFYEQYF. DNA for the CDR3: TGTGCCAGCAGCCAAGATGTCAGGAGAAGCGGGGGGTTCTACGAGCAGTACTTC.

The table lists this clonotype with a few counts. J is TRBJ2-7 and V is TRBV3-1; TRBD2 is a possible D gene (6 bases). Trimming cost V 4 bases and J 7 bases, with 17 bases left between them. Germline V CDR1 and CDR2: LGHDT, YNNKEL (reference sequence). The CDR3 is 14 residues long. The DNA of the CDR3 is TGTGCCAGCAGCCTCTATGCTAGGGCGGGGGAGCAGTACTTC. As protein: CASSLYARAGEQYF.

This clonotype occurred many times. This rearrangement joins TRBV11-2 to TRBJ2-3; TRBD2 matches at 9 bases. This CDR3 region has 15 residues. The V and J ends lost 4 bases and 7 bases, in that order; junction bases with no gene match: 9. CDR1 is SGHAT, CDR2 FQNNGV, per germline. The CDR3 bases are TGTGCCAGCAGCTCTCCGCGACTAGCGGTTAATACGCAGTATTTT. It codes for CASSSPRLAVNTQYF.

The rearrangement links TRBV5-6 to TRBJ1-6; TRBD1 agrees at 8 bases. The ends lost 3 bases at V and 10 bases at J; junction bases unmatched: 6. This CDR3 spans 14 amino acids. Germline values: CDR1 SGHDT, CDR2 YYEEEE. The DNA of the CDR3 is TGTGCCAGCAGCTCGGACAGGGTCGAATCACCCCTCCACTTT. As protein: CASSSDRVESPLHF.

The chain links TRBV10-3 to TRBJ2-3; D is unresolved. Trimming shortened V by 4 bases and J by 0 bases, and 8 bases separated the two germline ends. In germline, CDR1 is ENHRY, CDR2 SYGVKD. CDR3 length: 14 residues. The CDR3 DNA reads as TGTGCCATCAGTGCCGAACGAAGCACAGATACGCAGTATTTT. Translation gives CAISAERSTDTQYF.

This clonotype was counted a few times. The rearrangement joins TRBV4-3 to TRBJ2-2; weak D call: TRBD2 (5 bases). The V end lost 1 base, the J end lost 1 base, and 10 bases lay between the germline ends. CDR1 and CDR2 from the germline V gene are LGHNA and YSLEER. The CDR3 loop spans 16 amino acids. This CDR3 reads CASSQGGQMNTGELFF. The DNA for the CDR3 is TGCGCCAGCAGCCAAGGAGGGCAGATGAACACCGGGGAGCTGTTTTTT.

The chain uses TRBV11-2 and TRBJ2-2, with D perhaps matching TRBD1 (6 bases). Germline V gives CDR1 SGHAT, CDR2 FQNNGV. The CDR3 covers 15 residues. V dropped 7 bases and J dropped 1 base, with 13 bases sitting between them. CDR3 sequence reads: CASTEQGLNTGELFF. The CDR3 DNA reads as TGTGCCAGCACCGAACAGGGCCTGAACACCGGGGAGCTGTTTTTT.

The table lists this clonotype with a few counts. This chain joins TRBV18 and TRBJ1-1, with 8 nucleotides matching TRBD1. Germline values: CDR1 KGHSH, CDR2 LQKENI. V gave up 3 bases and J gave up 0 bases; unmatched junction bases: 6. This CDR3 has 16 residues. In DNA form, the CDR3 reads TGTGCCAGCTCACCGAGGACAGGGCTCATGAACACTGAAGCTTTCTTT. Its translation: CASSPRTGLMNTEAFF.

This clonotype has a single count. The rearrangement links TRBV6-2 or TRBV6-3 to TRBJ2-3; 8 bases fit TRBD2. CDR3 length equals 16 residues. V was pared by 0 bases and J by 4 bases, with 6 bases of the junction left unmatched. The germline V gene has CDR1 MNHEY and CDR2 SVGEGT. The CDR3 protein is CASSYSRTSYSDTQYF. In DNA form, the CDR3 reads TGTGCCAGCAGTTACTCAAGGACTAGCTACTCAGATACGCAGTATTTT.

A few counts support this clonotype. This chain's CDR3 is CASSLWAAEQFF. For the CDR3, the DNA is TGTGCCAGCAGCTTGTGGGCAGCTGAGCAGTTCTTC. The chain couples TRBV5-4 to TRBJ2-1; D gene unclear. V lost 1 base, J lost 9 bases, and 8 bases lay in between. Germline assignment: CDR1 SGHNT and CDR2 YYREEE (reference sequence). This CDR3 has 12 amino acids.

The sample holds a few counts of this clonotype. The chain uses TRBV20-1 and TRBJ1-1, with TRBD1 matching 9 bases. Germline CDR1 reads DFQATT; CDR2 reads SNEGSKA (reference sequence). There are 14 residues in the CDR3. The junction had 8 bases not matched to a gene; V was cut back by 3 bases and J by 6 bases. Here the CDR3 DNA reads TGCAGTGCTAGTAAGGGACAGGGAAGAGCTGAAGCTTTCTTT. It translates to CSASKGQGRAEAFF.

This clonotype was counted ten times or more. The rearrangement joins TRBV5-4 to TRBJ2-7, with a possible D match to TRBD1 (6 bases). V dropped 4 bases and J dropped 3 bases, with 14 bases sitting between them. Germline V gene data show CDR1 as SGHNT and CDR2 as YYREEE (reference sequence). CDR3 size: 14 residues. In DNA form, the CDR3 reads TGTGCCAGCAGCCCGTCAGGGGCCAACTACGAGCAGTACTTC. Its protein product is CASSPSGANYEQYF.

This clonotype was recorded many times. CDR3 protein: CASKTSGSTDTQYF. The CDR3 region has the DNA TGTGCCAGCAAGACTAGCGGGAGCACAGATACGCAGTATTTT. V usage is TRBV28 and J usage is TRBJ2-3; 10 positions agree with TRBD2. The ends lost 7 bases at V and 0 bases at J; junction bases unmatched: 1. The CDR3 totals 14 residues. CDR1 and CDR2 from the germline V gene are MDHEN and SYDVKM.

This clonotype was observed a few times. This chain uses TRBV6-2 or TRBV6-3 with TRBJ1-5; 7 bases agree with TRBD1. Germline V CDR1 and CDR2: MNHEY, SVGEGT. The ends lost 5 bases at V and 3 bases at J; junction bases unmatched: 10. This CDR3 has 16 amino acids. As DNA, the CDR3 is TGTGCCAGCAGTAGACGGGGACAGCCCATCAATCAGCCCCAGCATTTT. This gives the protein CASSRRGQPINQPQHF.

There are many counts of this clonotype. The chain links TRBV20-1 to TRBJ1-1; D might be TRBD1 (5 bases). CDR1 is DFQATT and CDR2 is SNEGSKA in the germline V gene (reference sequence). This CDR3 is built from 14 residues. The germline V and J ends were trimmed by 3 bases and 3 bases, with 14 bases remaining between them. The CDR3 nucleotides are TGCAGTGCTAGGGGGGTACGGGGAGACACTGAAGCTTTCTTT. Its protein is CSARGVRGDTEAFF.

This clonotype was observed a few times. The CDR3 DNA is TGTGCCAGCATTTCCACCCCCCATGAAGCTTTCTTT. Translated, it gives CASISTPHEAFF. The chain links TRBV28 to TRBJ1-1; no reliable D call. The ends were cut back, 7 bases at V and 7 bases at J, with 13 bases in the middle. The germline gives CDR1 MDHEN, CDR2 SYDVKM. The CDR3 is 12 amino acids.

V is TRBV7-2 and J is TRBJ2-7; 7 bases line up with TRBD1. The V and J ends lost 5 bases and 3 bases, in that order; junction bases with no gene match: 7. There are 14 residues in the CDR3. Germline-derived CDR1 and CDR2 are SGHTA and FQGNSA. DNA of the CDR3: TGTGCCAGCAGCCCGAGGGACAGTGGCTACGAGCAGTACTTC. As protein: CASSPRDSGYEQYF.

V and J are TRBV11-2 and TRBJ2-1; the D gene is possibly TRBD2 (7 bases). CDR1 and CDR2 (germline): SGHAT, FQNNGV. CDR3 length equals 15 residues. Trimming took 5 bases from V and 6 from J, leaving 17 bases between them. The CDR3 DNA reads TGTGCCAGCAGCCCTATTAGGGGGGGGGTCAATGAGCAGTTCTTC. As protein: CASSPIRGGVNEQFF.

In its sample, this clonotype was seen a few times. J is TRBJ2-1 and V is TRBV6-6; D is possibly TRBD1 (6 bases). The ends were cut back, 8 bases at V and 1 base at J, with 15 bases in the middle. The germline V gene has CDR1 MNHNY and CDR2 SVGAGI (reference sequence). CDR3 length: 15 residues. This chain's CDR3 is CASSIGTLSYNEQFF. The DNA of the CDR3 is TGTGCCAGCTCAATCGGGACACTGTCCTACAATGAGCAGTTCTTC.

The genes are TRBV7-9 and TRBJ2-3; TRBD2 matches 16 bases. This CDR3 has 17 amino acids. The junction had 2 bases not matched to a gene; V was cut back by 4 bases and J by 1 base. CDR1 SEHNR and CDR2 FQNEAQ come from the germline V gene (reference sequence). The CDR3 DNA reads as TGTGCCAGCAGCTCCGGGACTAGCGGGAGGGGCACAGATACGCAGTATTTT. Translated, it gives CASSSGTSGRGTDTQYF.

The table lists this clonotype with many counts. The chain links TRBV9 to TRBJ2-3, with D hard to call. This CDR3 has 12 amino acids. V was shortened by 0 bases and J by 5 bases, with 4 bases between the two germline ends. Germline V gene sequence: CDR1 SGDLS, CDR2 YYNGEE. The CDR3 here is CASSVEEDTQYF. DNA for the CDR3: TGTGCCAGCAGCGTAGAAGAAGATACGCAGTATTTT. The whole variable domain, remainder taken from reference TRBV9 and TRBJ2-3, is DSGVTQTPKHLITATGQRVTLRCSPRSGDLSVYWYQQSLDQGLQFLIQYYNGEERAKGNILERFSAQQFPDLHSELNLSSLELGDSALYFCASSVEEDTQYFGPGTRLTVL.

This rearrangement joins TRBV28 to TRBJ2-1; 16 nucleotides align to TRBD2. The junction had 6 bases not matched to a gene; V was cut back by 1 base and J by 9 bases. The germline gives CDR1 MDHEN, CDR2 SYDVKM. CDR3 length: 17 residues. Written as DNA, the CDR3 is TGTGCCAGCAGTTTATCGGGACTAGCGGGAGGGCCGCCTGAGCAGTTCTTC. The encoded protein is CASSLSGLAGGPPEQFF. Full variable domain (remainder filled in from reference TRBV28 and TRBJ2-1): DVKVTQSSRYLVKRTGEKVFLECVQDMDHENMFWYRQDPGLGLRLIYFSYDVKMKEKGDIPEGYSVSREKKERFSLILESASTNQTSMYLCASSLSGLAGGPPEQFFGPGTRLTVL.

The V and J genes are TRBV20-1 and TRBJ2-3; D is undetermined. The CDR3 has 16 residues. V shed 1 base and J shed 2 bases, with 16 bases lying between them. Per the germline V gene, CDR1 is DFQATT and CDR2 is SNEGSKA (reference sequence). CDR3 nucleotides: TGCAGTGCTAGAGGCGAATATCGGAAATACACAGATACGCAGTATTTT. Amino acids: CSARGEYRKYTDTQYF.

The chain recombines TRBV29-1 with TRBJ2-2; a weak D match, TRBD1 (5 bases). V shed 7 bases and J shed 1 base, with 7 bases lying between them. CDR1 and CDR2 (germline): SQVTM, ANQGSEA. The length of the CDR3 is 12 residues. The CDR3 loop is CSAGQNTGELFF. The CDR3 nucleotides read TGCAGCGCCGGACAGAACACCGGGGAGCTGTTTTTT.

This clonotype was observed at least ten times. The V call is TRBV15, the J call TRBJ2-4; D gene ambiguous. CDR3 length: 15 amino acids. Germline values: CDR1 LNHNV, CDR2 YYDKDF (reference sequence). The V and J ends lost 0 bases and 0 bases respectively, with 6 bases between them. CDR3 region: CATSRDRVAKNIQYF. In nucleotides, the CDR3 is TGTGCCACCAGCAGAGATCGGGTAGCCAAAAACATTCAGTACTTC.

Ten or more counts support this clonotype. The CDR3 coding sequence is TGTGCCAGCACGTATCTCGGGCAGGGTACGAACACCGGGGAGCTGTTTTTT. It encodes CASTYLGQGTNTGELFF. The J gene is TRBJ2-2, the V gene TRBV28, with D possibly TRBD1 on 5 matching bases. In germline, CDR1 is MDHEN, CDR2 SYDVKM. Trimming cost V 7 bases and J 0 bases, with 18 bases left between them. CDR3 size: 17 residues.

The chain employs TRBV6-2 or TRBV6-3 and TRBJ2-3; TRBD2 matches at 8 bases. This CDR3 has 15 residues. Germline loops: CDR1 MNHEY, CDR2 SVGEGT. The V gene end was trimmed by 4 bases and the J gene end by 1 base; junction bases not matched to a gene: 4. CDR3 residues: CASSLAGRRTDTQYF. The CDR3 nucleotides read TGTGCCAGCAGTTTAGCGGGGAGACGCACAGATACGCAGTATTTT.

This clonotype was picked up a small number of times. The V call is TRBV29-1, the J call TRBJ2-7; D uncertain. This CDR3 is built from 12 residues. Germline-derived CDR1 and CDR2 are SQVTM and ANQGSEA. Trimming took 4 bases from V and 5 from J, leaving 12 bases between them. CDR3 in amino acids: CSVAFGQNEQYF. The CDR3 DNA reads as TGCAGCGTTGCCTTCGGGCAGAACGAGCAGTACTTC.

This clonotype showed up many times. This chain links TRBV2 with TRBJ1-2; the D is unclear. The CDR3 has 15 amino acids. Per germline, CDR1 SNHLY and CDR2 FYNNEI. V was pared by 5 bases and J by 0 bases, with 13 bases between. The chain's CDR3 is CASSPWAVANYGYTF. The CDR3 DNA follows: TGTGCCAGCAGTCCTTGGGCGGTAGCTAACTATGGCTACACCTTC.

The V and J genes are TRBV28 and TRBJ1-3, with TRBD1 matching over 9 bases. CDR1 and CDR2 (germline): MDHEN, SYDVKM. Losses at the gene ends were 5 bases for V and 2 bases for J; bases not matched to a gene: 7. CDR3 length equals 16 residues. The CDR3 DNA reads as TGTGCCAGCAGTCCCCGGGACAGGGTCCCTGGAAACACCATATATTTT. Translating it yields CASSPRDRVPGNTIYF.